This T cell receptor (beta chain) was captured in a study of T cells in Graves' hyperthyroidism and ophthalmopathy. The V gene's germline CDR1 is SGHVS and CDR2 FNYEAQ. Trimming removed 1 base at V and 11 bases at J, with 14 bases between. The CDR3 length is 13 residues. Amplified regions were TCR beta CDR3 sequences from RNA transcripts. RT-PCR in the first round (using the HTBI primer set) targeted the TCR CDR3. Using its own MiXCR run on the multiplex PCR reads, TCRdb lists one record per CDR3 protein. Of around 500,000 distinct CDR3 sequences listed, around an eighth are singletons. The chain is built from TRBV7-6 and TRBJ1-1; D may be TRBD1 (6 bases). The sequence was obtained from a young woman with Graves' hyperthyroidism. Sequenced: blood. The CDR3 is CASSLEGGLGAFF. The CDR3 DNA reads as TGTGCCAGCAGCTTAGAGGGGGGGCTGGGGGCTTTCTTT.